This entry lists 6 T cell receptor beta chains sequenced from one sample in a study of beta chain features in type 1 diabetes. Expressed TCRB transcripts were sequenced because the isolated RNA had all been reverse transcribed beforehand. Repertoires were generated with immunoSEQ multiplex PCR, while TCRdb's copy carries only in-frame clones and drops some. The data hold hundreds of thousands of clones, with 15% observed a single time. Overall study results and limits: A moderate, significant TCRB CDR3 shortening appeared in type 1 diabetes across four CD4+ subsets.

These receptors lack a known antigen. Sequencing input: naive CD4+ T cells from blood. The receptors were gathered from a man younger than 30 with type 1 diabetes.

In nucleotides, the CDR3 is TGTGCCAGCAGCCCGGGACTAGCGGAGCTAGCCAAAAACATTCAGTACTTC. Translating gives CASSPGLAELAKNIQYF. J is TRBJ2-4 and V is TRBV14, with 11 bases identical to TRBD2. CDR1 is SGHDN and CDR2 is FVKESK in the germline V gene. Trimming at V came to 4 bases and at J to 0 bases, leaving 5 bases not matched to a gene. CDR3 length equals 17 residues.

A few counts support this clone. The chain couples TRBV2 to TRBJ2-1; D remains unclear. The CDR3 runs 13 residues. Germline V gives CDR1 SNHLY, CDR2 FYNNEI. V dropped 1 base and J dropped 5 bases, with 6 bases sitting between them. The CDR3 here is CASSEVADNEQFF. The CDR3 region has the DNA TGTGCCAGCAGTGAAGTGGCGGACAATGAGCAGTTCTTC.

This sequence joins TRBV19 and TRBJ2-5; 8 bases are a match to TRBD1. The ends lost 6 bases at V and 4 bases at J; junction bases unmatched: 13. Germline V gene sequence: CDR1 LNHDA, CDR2 SQIVND (reference sequence). This CDR3 is built from 16 residues. CDR3 loop: CASSYAHGQGGETQYF. In DNA form, the CDR3 reads TGTGCCAGTAGCTACGCCCATGGACAGGGAGGAGAGACCCAGTACTTC. The variable domain in full, with the rest retrieved from reference TRBV19 and TRBJ2-5, is DGGITQSPKYLFRKEGQNVTLSCEQNLNHDAMYWYRQDPGQGLRLIYYSQIVNDFQKGDIAEGYSVSREKKESFPLTVTSAQKNPTAFYLCASSYAHGQGGETQYFGPGTRLLVL.

The rearrangement joins TRBV28 to TRBJ2-1; TRBD1 agrees at 8 bases. V lost 2 bases and J lost 4; bases outside the gene matches: 4. Germline V gene data show CDR1 as MDHEN and CDR2 as SYDVKM. The CDR3 has 15 amino acids. The DNA for the CDR3 is TGTGCCAGCAGTTTAGAGACAGGGGCGTACAATGAGCAGTTCTTC. This encodes CASSLETGAYNEQFF. Full variable domain (rest looked up from reference TRBV28 and TRBJ2-1): DVKVTQSSRYLVKRTGEKVFLECVQDMDHENMFWYRQDPGLGLRLIYFSYDVKMKEKGDIPEGYSVSREKKERFSLILESASTNQTSMYLCASSLETGAYNEQFFGPGTRLTVL.

This clone was detected a few times. CDR3 in amino acids: CASSSGLVVEFRYTF. CDR3 sequence (DNA): TGCGCCAGCAGCTCAGGGTTGGTTGTAGAGTTTCGCTACACCTTC. This sequence joins TRBV5-1 and TRBJ1-2, with TRBD1 as a possible D gene (5 bases). The CDR3 has 15 amino acids. The germline V gene has CDR1 SGHRS and CDR2 YFSETQ. The germline V and J ends were trimmed by 3 bases and 9 bases, with 21 bases remaining between them.

The rearrangement links TRBV10-3 to TRBJ1-2, with 8 bases matching TRBD1. CDR3 size: 15 residues. The junction had 11 bases not matched to a gene; V was cut back by 6 bases and J by 5 bases. Per germline, CDR1 ENHRY and CDR2 SYGVKD. In nucleotides, the CDR3 is TGTGCCATCAGGGGGACAGGCGAGAAAAATTATGGCTACACCTTC. Protein sequence: CAIRGTGEKNYGYTF.